The 22 T cell receptor beta chains below were found in one sample sequenced in a study of cytomegalovirus exposure and HLA in healthy donors. With 60 Vbeta and 13 Jbeta primers, the PCR was carried out. Assay used: immunoSEQ multiplex PCR; TCRdb lists only in-frame clones, some missing. The data hold 110,000 to 150,000 clones, with about two thirds observed a single time. Sequenced material: PBMCs. The receptors shown here come from a man in his sixties in good health and CMV-seronegative.

This clone was detected only a few times. The chain is built from TRBV10-1 and TRBJ2-2; no reliable D call. Deletions cut 2 bases from V and 5 bases from J, with 6 bases between. CDR1 is WNHNN and CDR2 is SYGVQD in the germline V gene (reference sequence). The CDR3 totals 13 residues. As DNA, the CDR3 is TGCGCCAGCAGTGAGAGAGTAACCGGGGAGCTGTTTTTT. Residues: CASSERVTGELFF.

In its sample, this clone was seen a few times. The chain joins TRBV19 to TRBJ2-3, with 7 bases aligning to TRBD1. CDR3 length: 15 amino acids. Germline V lookup: CDR1 LNHDA, CDR2 SQIVND (reference sequence). V trimming: 5 bases; J trimming: 2 bases; junction bases outside the gene matches: 7. Written as DNA, the CDR3 is TGTGCCAGTAGTTGGGACAGCTCTAACACAGATACGCAGTATTTT. Translating it yields CASSWDSSNTDTQYF.

This clone was observed once. This rearrangement joins TRBV19 to TRBJ1-2; 8 bases map to TRBD1. Germline V gene lookup returns CDR1 LNHDA and CDR2 SQIVND (reference sequence). This CDR3 has 14 amino acids. V was pared by 4 bases and J by 2 bases, with 3 bases of the junction left unmatched. DNA of the CDR3: TGTGCCAGTAGTAGCCGGGACAGGAACTATGGCTACACCTTC. Its protein product is CASSSRDRNYGYTF.

This clone was detected a few times. The chain couples TRBV4-3 to TRBJ2-5, with no clear D. The end of the DNA is better explained by TRBJ2-7, so the J call may be wrong. The CDR3 consists of 14 residues. In germline, CDR1 is LGHNA, CDR2 YSLEER. CDR3 coding DNA: TGCGCCAGCAGCCAAGATGGCGGTTCCTACGAGCAGTACTTC. Residues: CASSQDGGSYEQYF.

This chain connects TRBV5-6 to TRBJ1-4; D is ambiguous. The CDR3 length is 16 residues. Per germline, CDR1 SGHDT and CDR2 YYEEEE. The V end lost 1 base, the J end lost 5 bases, and 15 bases lay between the germline ends. The CDR3 reads CASSLPTSLGNEKLFF. CDR3 coding DNA: TGTGCCAGCAGCTTGCCCACTAGCTTAGGGAATGAAAAACTGTTTTTT.

This clone was counted between two and nine times. The chain combines TRBV29-1 with TRBJ2-7, with D perhaps matching TRBD2 (6 bases). The V gene's germline CDR1 is SQVTM and CDR2 ANQGSEA. Trimming stripped 5 bases from V and 2 bases from J, with 13 bases between. The CDR3 runs 13 residues. The CDR3 bases are TGCAGCGTTAAAGTAACGGGGGCCTACGAGCAGTACTTC. Its protein product is CSVKVTGAYEQYF.

The chain uses TRBV20-1 and TRBJ1-1; D gene ambiguous. The CDR3 is 11 residues long. Germline V gene sequence: CDR1 DFQATT, CDR2 SNEGSKA (reference sequence). The V end lost 1 base, the J end lost 8 bases, and 8 bases lay between the germline ends. CDR3 nucleotide sequence: TGCAGTGCTAGAGGCGGCCGGGAAGCTTTCTTT. Encoded protein: CSARGGREAFF.

This chain connects TRBV6-5 to TRBJ2-7; 9 bases align to TRBD1. The J segment lost 4 bases and the V segment lost 6 bases, leaving 10 bases of the junction unmatched. The CDR3 sequence is 15 residues long. Germline values: CDR1 MNHEY, CDR2 SVGAGI. CDR3 residues: CASSRPGQGSYEQYF. DNA of the CDR3: TGTGCCAGCAGCCGACCGGGACAGGGTTCGTACGAGCAGTACTTC.

The chain carries TRBV4-2 and TRBJ2-1, with 13 bases lining up with TRBD2. J was trimmed by 8 bases and V by 6 bases; bases with no gene match: 13. The germline CDR1 and CDR2 sequences are LGHNA and YNFKEQ. The CDR3 consists of 17 residues. In DNA, the CDR3 is TGTGCCAGCAGGGATCCGACCGGGACTAGCGGGAAGTATGAGCAGTTCTTC. Encoded protein: CASRDPTGTSGKYEQFF.

The V call is TRBV10-1, the J call TRBJ1-1, with D unclear. The CDR3 runs to 11 residues. The germline gives CDR1 WNHNN, CDR2 SYGVQD (reference sequence). The germline V and J ends were trimmed by 7 bases and 1 base, with 4 bases remaining between them. The CDR3 reads CASTRNTEAFF. The CDR3 coding sequence is TGCGCCAGCACCCGGAACACTGAAGCTTTCTTT.

In this sample, this clone turned up a few times. The rearrangement uses TRBV30 and TRBJ1-1; D perhaps matches TRBD1 (6 bases). Germline CDR1 and CDR2: GTSNPN and SVGIG (reference sequence). The CDR3 contains 16 residues. Deletions cut 2 bases from V and 3 bases from J, with 19 bases between. CDR3 DNA sequence: TGTGCCTGGAGTAGAGGGGGGGTGGGAGCGGACACTGAAGCTTTCTTT. Amino acids: CAWSRGGVGADTEAFF.

The rearrangement links TRBV5-1 to TRBJ2-5; 9 bases fit TRBD1. The DNA matches TRBJ2-7 better at its end, which makes the J call doubtful. CDR3 length equals 13 residues. Germline-derived CDR1 and CDR2 are SGHRS and YFSETQ. CDR3 sequence reads: CASSWGQGYEQYF. Written as DNA, the CDR3 is TGCGCCAGCAGCTGGGGACAGGGCTACGAGCAGTACTTC.

J is TRBJ2-7 and V is TRBV6-1; 7 positions match TRBD2. The V gene's germline CDR1 is MNHNS and CDR2 SASEGT. The trim removed 11 bases at V and 2 bases at J, leaving 9 bases unmatched. This CDR3 has 13 residues. In nucleotides, the CDR3 is TGTGCCGGTGCAGGGAGGGCCACCTACGAGCAGTACTTC. Its protein product is CAGAGRATYEQYF.

This clone was seen a handful of times. The CDR3 loop is CASSLLGTGTETQYF. CDR3 DNA: TGTGCCAGCAGCTTATTGGGAACAGGGACGGAGACCCAGTACTTC. The chain recombines TRBV11-2 with TRBJ2-5; D is possibly TRBD1 (6 bases). The V gene's germline CDR1 is SGHAT and CDR2 FQNNGV. Trimming took 2 bases from V and 5 from J, leaving 15 bases between them. The CDR3 has 15 residues. The entire variable domain, with the rest obtained from reference TRBV11-2 and TRBJ2-5, is as follows: EAGVAQSPRYKIIEKRQSVAFWCNPISGHATLYWYQQILGQGPKLLIQFQNNGVVDDSQLPKDRFSAERLKGVDSTLKIQPAKLEDSAVYLCASSLLGTGTETQYFGPGTRLLVL.

DNA for the CDR3: TGTGCCAGCAGCCCGGTGACCTTAGTGCGGGGCTACACCTTC. This translates into CASSPVTLVRGYTF. The chain combines TRBV5-8 with TRBJ1-2; no firm D call. The germline V and J ends were trimmed by 4 bases and 8 bases, with 18 bases remaining between them. The germline gives CDR1 SGHTS, CDR2 YDEGEE. The CDR3 is made up of 14 amino acids.

The J gene is TRBJ1-2, the V gene TRBV28, with D possibly matching TRBD1 (6 bases). The germline gives CDR1 MDHEN, CDR2 SYDVKM. The CDR3 is 14 residues long. Trimming pared 5 bases from V and 0 bases from J, leaving 10 bases between. For the CDR3, the DNA is TGTGCCAGCAGTGTAGGGGGGGCTAACTATGGCTACACCTTC. It codes for CASSVGGANYGYTF.

The chain uses TRBV29-1 and TRBJ2-7, with 8 bases lining up with TRBD2. V lost 4 bases to trimming and J lost 5 bases; unmatched junction nucleotides: 4. CDR1 and CDR2 from the germline V gene are SQVTM and ANQGSEA. This CDR3 is 12 amino acids long. In DNA form, the CDR3 reads TGCAGCGTTGGGAGCGGGAGCCACGAGCAGTACTTC. Translated: CSVGSGSHEQYF.

The genes are TRBV25-1 and TRBJ1-1; TRBD1 might be the D (5 bases). V was trimmed by 4 bases and J by 3 bases, leaving 9 bases between them. Germline CDR1 reads MGHDK; CDR2 reads SYGVNS. CDR3 length equals 13 residues. The chain's CDR3 is CASSGGIYTEAFF. The CDR3 bases are TGTGCCAGCAGTGGGGGCATATACACTGAAGCTTTCTTT.

The CDR3 DNA sequence: TGCGCCAGCAGCTTGGGGCGGCCCGGGGGGGAGACCCAGTACTTC. Translation gives CASSLGRPGGETQYF. The chain is built from TRBV5-1 and TRBJ2-5; the match to TRBD2 covers 7 bases. This CDR3 spans 15 amino acids. J was trimmed by 5 bases and V by 0 bases; bases with no gene match: 7. Germline CDR1 and CDR2: SGHRS and YFSETQ.

The chain carries TRBV4-1 and TRBJ2-5, with D tentatively TRBD2 (7 bases). This CDR3 has 16 amino acids. Germline values: CDR1 MGHRA, CDR2 YSYEKL. The V gene lost 1 base and the J gene lost 5 bases, with 17 bases spanning the gap. CDR3 loop: CASSQVSTGRGETQYF. The CDR3 nucleotides are TGCGCCAGCAGCCAAGTATCTACAGGGAGGGGGGAGACCCAGTACTTC.

A few counts support this clone. The chain employs TRBV5-1 and TRBJ1-6; 7 nucleotides match TRBD1. There are 15 residues in the CDR3. J was trimmed by 7 bases and V by 0 bases; bases with no gene match: 4. Germline assignment: CDR1 SGHRS and CDR2 YFSETQ. CDR3 in DNA: TGCGCCAGCAGCTTGGAGGGGGCCGACAATTCACCCCTCCACTTT. Encoded protein: CASSLEGADNSPLHF.

The chain carries TRBV9 and TRBJ1-2, with D uncertain. Trimming took 7 bases from V and 8 from J, leaving 18 bases between them. Germline V gene sequence: CDR1 SGDLS, CDR2 YYNGEE. This CDR3 is 13 amino acids long. CDR3 sequence reads: CASGPGGFKGYTF. The CDR3, as DNA: TGTGCCAGCGGACCTGGAGGGTTCAAGGGCTACACCTTC. The variable domain in full, completed from reference TRBV9 and TRBJ1-2, reads DSGVTQTPKHLITATGQRVTLRCSPRSGDLSVYWYQQSLDQGLQFLIQYYNGEERAKGNILERFSAQQFPDLHSELNLSSLELGDSALYFCASGPGGFKGYTFGSGTRLTVV.